This entry lists 26 T cell receptor beta chains sequenced from one sample in a study of T cell changes during pregnancy in multiple sclerosis. Using immunoSEQ multiplex PCR, the repertoire was profiled, and TCRdb retains in-frame clones only, with some absent. The repertoire holds tens of thousands of clones, roughly 93% seen once, with approximately 2.4% in the top ten. The material sequenced was peripheral blood, taken in the second trimester of pregnancy. Receptor source: a female donor with multiple sclerosis, enrolled in a pregnancy study.

J is TRBJ1-6 and V is TRBV9; TRBD1 agrees at 7 bases. Looked up from germline, CDR1 is SGDLS and CDR2 is YYNGEE. CDR3 length: 14 residues. The trim removed 3 bases at V and 7 bases at J, leaving 4 bases unmatched. CDR3 in DNA: TGTGCCAGCAGCGCCGGGGACAGCAATTCACCCCTCCACTTT. It encodes CASSAGDSNSPLHF.

The chain couples TRBV6-6 to TRBJ1-5, with D perhaps TRBD1 (6 bases). The V end lost 2 bases, the J end lost 0 bases, and 8 bases lay between the germline ends. This CDR3 has 15 amino acids. CDR1 and CDR2 (germline): MNHNY, SVGAGI (reference sequence). CDR3 residues: CASSYGDTSNQPQHF. CDR3 sequence (DNA): TGTGCCAGCAGTTACGGGGACACTAGCAATCAGCCCCAGCATTTT.

This clone was counted once. This rearrangement joins TRBV5-1 to TRBJ2-2; the match to TRBD2 covers 9 bases. The V and J ends lost 2 bases and 8 bases, in that order; junction bases with no gene match: 4. Germline CDR1 and CDR2: SGHRS and YFSETQ. The CDR3 is made up of 14 amino acids. The CDR3 DNA reads as TGCGCCAGCAGCTTTAGCGGGGGTGCGGGGGAGCTGTTTTTT. Translated, it gives CASSFSGGAGELFF.

The chain carries TRBV9 and TRBJ2-3, with D possibly being TRBD2 (6 bases). Germline CDR1 reads SGDLS; CDR2 reads YYNGEE. The V gene lost 1 base and the J gene lost 0 bases, with 18 bases spanning the gap. The CDR3 is 18 residues long. The CDR3 reads CASSVTGGPRSSTDTQYF. The CDR3, as DNA: TGTGCCAGCAGCGTAACCGGGGGTCCCCGAAGTAGCACAGATACGCAGTATTTT.

This chain joins TRBV25-1 and TRBJ1-1, with no clear D. Germline CDR1 and CDR2: MGHDK and SYGVNS. V was clipped by 2 bases and J by 1 base, with 17 bases between them. There are 17 residues in the CDR3. The CDR3 coding sequence is TGTGCCAGCAGTGAAGGGCCCTTCCCCTTTAAGAACACTGAAGCTTTCTTT. It translates to CASSEGPFPFKNTEAFF.

V and J are TRBV5-6 and TRBJ2-1; TRBD1 is a possible D gene (6 bases). The CDR3 consists of 14 residues. The germline gives CDR1 SGHDT, CDR2 YYEEEE. Trimming cost V 0 bases and J 9 bases, with 13 bases left between them. The CDR3 reads CASSLVAAGVEQFF. CDR3 bases: TGTGCCAGCAGCTTGGTGGCGGCAGGGGTTGAGCAGTTCTTC.

The rearrangement joins TRBV10-1 to TRBJ2-7; D is ambiguous. The CDR3 length is 12 residues. Trimming pared 2 bases from V and 9 bases from J, leaving 11 bases between. Germline CDR1 WNHNN, CDR2 SYGVQD (reference sequence). CDR3 in DNA: TGCGCCAGCAGTGAGACGTCTAGAGGGCAGTACTTC. As protein: CASSETSRGQYF.

V is TRBV6-5 and J is TRBJ2-1; possibly TRBD1 for D (5 bases). V dropped 0 bases and J dropped 8 bases, with 5 bases sitting between them. CDR1 and CDR2 (germline): MNHEY, SVGAGI. The CDR3 contains 12 residues. As DNA, the CDR3 is TGTGCCAGCAGTTACTCGGGGCATGAGCAGTTCTTC. This sequence encodes CASSYSGHEQFF.

The J gene is TRBJ2-7, the V gene TRBV4-2; TRBD1 matches 11 bases. The germline gives CDR1 LGHNA, CDR2 YNFKEQ. The CDR3 covers 14 residues. Trimming took 4 bases from V and 3 from J; bases not matched to a gene: 2. The CDR3 DNA is TGTGCCAGCAGCCCGGGACAGGGGGACTACGAGCAGTACTTC. Residues: CASSPGQGDYEQYF.

J is TRBJ2-3 and V is TRBV5-4, with TRBD2 matching 12 bases. The length of the CDR3 is 19 residues. Per the germline V gene, CDR1 is SGHNT and CDR2 is YYREEE (reference sequence). With 3 bases clipped from V and 4 bases from J, the junction kept 15 bases outside the gene matches. This chain's CDR3 is CASSYGILAGGQGADTQYF. CDR3 nucleotide sequence: TGTGCCAGCAGCTATGGAATCCTAGCGGGGGGGCAAGGGGCAGATACGCAGTATTTT.

This rearrangement joins TRBV5-1 to TRBJ2-1; possibly TRBD1 for D (6 bases). The germline V and J ends were trimmed by 5 bases and 0 bases, with 12 bases remaining between them. The CDR3 sequence is 15 residues long. CDR1 is SGHRS and CDR2 is YFSETQ in the germline V gene. CDR3 sequence reads: CASRSTGSSYNEQFF. The CDR3 coding sequence is TGCGCCAGCAGATCCACAGGGAGCTCCTACAATGAGCAGTTCTTC.

V gene TRBV7-8 combines with J gene TRBJ2-2; a weak D match, TRBD1 (7 bases). The CDR3 runs to 15 residues. CDR1 and CDR2 from the germline V gene are SGHVS and FQNEAQ. Trimming removed 5 bases at V and 4 bases at J, with 14 bases between. The CDR3 sequence is CASSRRQGGTGELFF. CDR3 DNA sequence: TGTGCCAGCAGCCGTCGACAGGGAGGCACCGGGGAGCTGTTTTTT.

The rearrangement links TRBV5-1 to TRBJ1-5, with D possibly matching TRBD1 (5 bases). This CDR3 contains 13 residues. Trimming removed 5 bases from V and 6 bases from J, with 12 bases in between. The V gene's germline CDR1 is SGHRS and CDR2 YFSETQ. CDR3 bases: TGCGCCAGCAGTGAAGGGAGGGGTCAGCCCCAGCATTTT. Translated, it gives CASSEGRGQPQHF.

The chain links TRBV5-8 to TRBJ1-2, with 7 bases matching TRBD1. Germline CDR1 SGHTS, CDR2 YDEGEE. The CDR3 length is 14 residues. J was trimmed by 3 bases and V by 1 base; bases with no gene match: 3. This CDR3 is CASSLRDRDYGYTF. The DNA for the CDR3 is TGTGCCAGCAGCTTGCGCGACAGGGACTATGGCTACACCTTC.

This clone appeared a single time. The chain carries TRBV5-1 and TRBJ1-1; 7 positions match TRBD1. Germline CDR1 is SGHRS and CDR2 is YFSETQ. Losses at the gene ends were 0 bases for V and 4 bases for J; bases not matched to a gene: 3. There are 14 residues in the CDR3. The CDR3 here is CASSLEGAPTEAFF. The CDR3 DNA reads TGCGCCAGCAGCTTGGAGGGGGCGCCCACTGAAGCTTTCTTT.

The gene calls are TRBV6-1 and TRBJ2-5; possibly TRBD1 for D (6 bases). The V and J ends lost 6 bases and 2 bases respectively, with 13 bases between them. The CDR3 is made up of 14 amino acids. Per germline, CDR1 MNHNS and CDR2 SASEGT. This chain's CDR3 is CASRVGGQQETQYF. In DNA, the CDR3 is TGTGCCAGCAGGGTTGGCGGACAGCAAGAGACCCAGTACTTC.

V and J are TRBV5-1 and TRBJ2-3; 16 nucleotides agree with TRBD2. Per the germline V gene, CDR1 is SGHRS and CDR2 is YFSETQ. This CDR3 has 17 residues. V trimming: 4 bases; J trimming: 6 bases; junction bases outside the gene matches: 8. As DNA, the CDR3 is TGCGCCAGCAGCCCGGGGACTAGCGGGAGGGCTGGGGATACGCAGTATTTT. This sequence encodes CASSPGTSGRAGDTQYF.

This clone was observed once. CDR3 region: CASSEGRNYEQYF. CDR3 DNA: TGCGCCAGCAGTGAGGGGAGAAACTACGAGCAGTACTTC. The chain has TRBV10-2 and TRBJ2-7, with a tentative D call TRBD2 (5 bases). Trimming removed 2 bases at V and 3 bases at J, with 8 bases between. The germline V gene encodes CDR1 WSHSY and CDR2 SAAADI. The CDR3 is made up of 13 amino acids.

The V call is TRBV29-1, the J call TRBJ1-1; the match to TRBD1 covers 7 bases. V trimming: 6 bases; J trimming: 0 bases; junction bases outside the gene matches: 7. The CDR3 loop spans 14 amino acids. CDR1 and CDR2 (germline): SQVTM, ANQGSEA. CDR3 DNA sequence: TGCAGCGTGAGGGGGCTGACCATGAACACTGAAGCTTTCTTT. Encoded protein: CSVRGLTMNTEAFF.

V gene TRBV4-2 combines with J gene TRBJ2-1; 11 bases agree with TRBD2. Trimming removed 1 base from V and 5 bases from J; junction bases left unmatched: 10. Germline CDR1 is LGHNA and CDR2 is YNFKEQ. The CDR3 is 18 amino acids. CDR3 amino acids: CASSQGVLAGGRDNEQFF. The CDR3 DNA is TGTGCCAGCAGCCAAGGGGTCCTAGCGGGGGGCCGGGACAATGAGCAGTTCTTC.

The rearrangement links TRBV29-1 to TRBJ2-7, with D possibly matching TRBD1 (6 bases). The CDR3 is 13 amino acids. The V and J ends lost 4 bases and 2 bases respectively, with 12 bases between them. Germline CDR1 and CDR2: SQVTM and ANQGSEA. The CDR3 here is CSVGLGQTYEQYF. As DNA, the CDR3 is TGCAGCGTTGGGCTAGGACAGACCTACGAGCAGTACTTC.

This clone was seen once. J is TRBJ1-4 and V is TRBV15, with D unresolved. The CDR3 contains 12 residues. The V gene lost 0 bases and the J gene lost 7 bases, with 3 bases spanning the gap. Germline V gene data show CDR1 as LNHNV and CDR2 as YYDKDF (reference sequence). Here the CDR3 DNA reads TGTGCCACCAGCAGAGACTTTGAAAAACTGTTTTTT. Translating it yields CATSRDFEKLFF.

This chain uses TRBV11-3 with TRBJ2-1; TRBD2 is a possible D gene (5 bases). There are 17 residues in the CDR3. Germline V lookup: CDR1 SGHNT, CDR2 YENEEA. V was cut by 5 bases and J by 1 base, with 18 bases left in between. The CDR3 protein is CASSAGRRTSSYNEQFF. CDR3 in DNA: TGTGCCAGCAGCGCCGGACGACGGACTTCTTCCTACAATGAGCAGTTCTTC. Filled out from reference TRBV11-3 and TRBJ2-1, the complete variable domain reads EAGVVQSPRYKIIEKKQPVAFWCNPISGHNTLYWYLQNLGQGPELLIRYENEEAVDDSQLPKDRFSAERLKGVDSTLKIQPAELGDSAVYLCASSAGRRTSSYNEQFFGPGTRLTVL.

This clone showed up just once. This rearrangement joins TRBV19 to TRBJ2-3, with TRBD1 identical over 7 bases. The ends lost 3 bases at V and 6 bases at J; junction bases unmatched: 6. The CDR3 sequence is 14 residues long. Germline-derived CDR1 and CDR2 are LNHDA and SQIVND (reference sequence). The CDR3 region has the DNA TGTGCCAGTAGTATTACGACAGGGATGGATACGCAGTATTTT. Translated, it gives CASSITTGMDTQYF.

The genes are TRBV5-4 and TRBJ1-1; no reliable D call. Trimming took 3 bases from V and 4 from J, leaving 16 bases between them. The CDR3 totals 15 residues. Germline V lookup: CDR1 SGHNT, CDR2 YYREEE (reference sequence). CDR3 nucleotides: TGTGCCAGCAGCTCTAGGACCGGGAGAGCCACTGAAGCTTTCTTT. As protein: CASSSRTGRATEAFF.

The rearrangement joins TRBV11-2 to TRBJ1-5; TRBD1 aligns across 9 bases. The CDR3 covers 15 residues. Germline assignment: CDR1 SGHAT and CDR2 FQNNGV. The V gene end was trimmed by 4 bases and the J gene end by 6 bases; junction bases not matched to a gene: 7. The CDR3 bases are TGTGCCAGCAGCTCCAACAGGGGGCGCGGTCAGCCCCAGCATTTT. Translating gives CASSSNRGRGQPQHF.